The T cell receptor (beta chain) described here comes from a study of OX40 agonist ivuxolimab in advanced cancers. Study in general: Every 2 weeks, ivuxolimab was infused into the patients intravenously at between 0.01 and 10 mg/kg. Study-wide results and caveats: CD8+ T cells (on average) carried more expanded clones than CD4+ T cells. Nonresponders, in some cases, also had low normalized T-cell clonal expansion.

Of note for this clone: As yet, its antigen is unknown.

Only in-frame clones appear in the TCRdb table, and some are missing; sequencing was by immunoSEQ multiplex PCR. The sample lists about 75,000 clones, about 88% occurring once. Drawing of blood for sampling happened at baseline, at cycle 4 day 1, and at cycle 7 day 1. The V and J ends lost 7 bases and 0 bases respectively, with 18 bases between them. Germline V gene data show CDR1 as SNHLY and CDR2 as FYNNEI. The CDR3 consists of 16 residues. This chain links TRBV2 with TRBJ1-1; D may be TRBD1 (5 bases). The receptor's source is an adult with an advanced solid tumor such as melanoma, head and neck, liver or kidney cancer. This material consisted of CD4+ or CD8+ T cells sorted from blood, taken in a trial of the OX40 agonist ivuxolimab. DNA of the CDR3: TGTGCCAGCAACCGTGAGGCAGGGTACATGAACACTGAAGCTTTCTTT. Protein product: CASNREAGYMNTEAFF.